The clone carrying this TCR beta chain was detected a few times. Its target is unknown. These data originate in a study of beta chain features in type 1 diabetes. Reverse transcription of all isolated RNA meant that expressed TCRB transcripts were sequenced. Profiled with immunoSEQ multiplex PCR; TCRdb holds only in-frame clones, not every one. Of under 850,000 clones in the sample, under 15% were seen once. Overall study results and limits: Shorter TCRB CDR3s, moderately but significantly so, were found in Type 1 diabetes patients in all four CD4+ subsets.

V was trimmed by 4 bases and J by 6 bases, leaving 9 bases between them. This CDR3 spans 11 amino acids. CDR1 and CDR2 from the germline V gene are DFQATT and SNEGSKA (reference sequence). The chain uses TRBV20-1 and TRBJ1-2; D unresolved. Sequenced input: naive CD4+ T cells from blood. The TCR sequence derives from a young man with type 1 diabetes. The CDR3 DNA sequence: TGCAGTGCTAAAGACCTAAATGGCTACACCTTC. Its protein is CSAKDLNGYTF.